Following are 23 T cell receptor beta chains from one sample sequenced in a study of CD8+ T cells in alopecia areata. Sequencing used cDNA as its template, made by extracting RNA and reverse transcribing it. Profiled with immunoSEQ multiplex PCR; TCRdb holds only in-frame clones, not every one. This table holds around 290,000 clones, 55% to 70% found once. Indicated treatment: oral pan-JAK inhibitor, 5-10 mg twice daily. The source was CD4+ T cells sorted from blood, collected at week 24, from a patient treated with tofacitinib. The receptors originated from a human donor with alopecia areata.

This clone was counted a few times. The same CDR3 is also encoded by other DNA sequences in this sample. The chain carries TRBV30 and TRBJ1-4; D gene unclear. CDR1 and CDR2 from the germline V gene are GTSNPN and SVGIG (reference sequence). The CDR3 loop spans 14 amino acids. With 0 bases removed from V and 0 bases from J, the gap between germline ends came to 5 bases. This CDR3 is CAWSVGATNEKLFF. The CDR3 nucleotides read TGTGCCTGGAGTGTTGGGGCAACTAATGAAAAACTGTTTTTT.

V and J are TRBV28 and TRBJ2-3, with D possibly being TRBD2 (6 bases). This CDR3 spans 17 amino acids. Trimming shortened V by 4 bases and J by 0 bases, and 17 bases separated the two germline ends. Germline assignment: CDR1 MDHEN and CDR2 SYDVKM. CDR3 DNA sequence: TGTGCCAGCAGTTATATTTACGGAGGGTCTAGCACAGATACGCAGTATTTT. This codes for CASSYIYGGSSTDTQYF.

The chain combines TRBV30 with TRBJ1-3, with 7 nucleotides matching TRBD1. V was clipped by 0 bases and J by 0 bases; unmatched bases: 5. The CDR3 length is 16 residues. Germline CDR1 is GTSNPN and CDR2 is SVGIG (reference sequence). Here the CDR3 reads CAWSVAGGISGNTIYF. CDR3 DNA sequence: TGTGCCTGGAGTGTGGCAGGGGGAATCTCTGGAAACACCATATATTTT.

The genes are TRBV5-1 and TRBJ2-1, with D possibly TRBD1 on 6 matching bases. This CDR3 has 15 amino acids. Germline assignment: CDR1 SGHRS and CDR2 YFSETQ. Trimming left V 0 bases short and J 7 bases short, with 14 bases between. In DNA, the CDR3 is TGCGCCAGCAGCTTGGAACAGGGAGTGCGGAATGAGCAGTTCTTC. As protein: CASSLEQGVRNEQFF.

As regards this clone: An end of the junction does not agree with germline; a read error may underlie this. The chain employs TRBV7-7 and TRBJ2-3; 10 bases are a match to TRBD2. CDR3 length equals 14 residues. Germline assignment: CDR1 SSHAT and CDR2 FNYEAQ (reference sequence). CDR3 DNA: TGTGCTAGCAGCGGGGGGACTAGCGCAGATACGCAGTATTTT. It encodes CASSGGTSADTQYF.

This sequence joins TRBV29-1 and TRBJ1-6; perhaps TRBD1 as D (5 bases). The CDR3 has 16 residues. Trimming removed 5 bases at V and 7 bases at J, with 21 bases between. The germline V gene encodes CDR1 SQVTM and CDR2 ANQGSEA. The CDR3 is CSVKEGTGSINSPLHF. In DNA, the CDR3 is TGCAGCGTTAAGGAGGGGACGGGGAGCATCAATTCACCCCTCCACTTT.

This clone was seen a few times. The chain links TRBV5-4 to TRBJ1-5, with D unclear. The V end was cut by 4 bases, the J end by 5 bases, with 10 bases between. CDR3 length equals 13 residues. Germline lookup yields CDR1 SGHNT and CDR2 YYREEE (reference sequence). CDR3 sequence: CASSLGADQPQHF. Written as DNA, the CDR3 is TGTGCCAGCAGCCTAGGAGCAGATCAGCCCCAGCATTTT.

The table lists this clone with a few counts. The V call is TRBV29-1, the J call TRBJ1-2, with D unclear. CDR3 length: 12 residues. CDR1 is SQVTM, CDR2 ANQGSEA, per germline. Trimming removed 6 bases at V and 0 bases at J, with 8 bases between. CDR3 sequence (DNA): TGCAGCGTGAGGACGGCTAACTATGGCTACACCTTC. It codes for CSVRTANYGYTF.

The chain is built from TRBV5-6 and TRBJ2-7, with D perhaps matching TRBD1 (5 bases). The V end lost 2 bases, the J end lost 0 bases, and 6 bases lay between the germline ends. CDR1 is SGHDT and CDR2 is YYEEEE in the germline V gene. The CDR3 extends over 13 amino acids. CDR3 residues: CASSFTGSYEQYF. The CDR3 bases are TGTGCCAGCAGCTTCACAGGCTCCTACGAGCAGTACTTC.

In the case of this clone: Mismatch with germline at one junction end may stem from a read error. V usage is TRBV6-6 and J usage is TRBJ2-7; 8 bases are shared with TRBD1. The CDR3 runs to 11 residues. The V gene's germline CDR1 is MNHNY and CDR2 SVGAGI (reference sequence). The CDR3 region has the DNA TGTGCCAGCAGCACCCGGGACAGGCTTAACTTC. Amino acids: CASSTRDRLNF.

This chain's CDR3 is CSVVEGQAVNYNEQFF. The CDR3 DNA reads as TGCAGCGTTGTGGAGGGACAGGCGGTCAACTACAATGAGCAGTTCTTC. The chain links TRBV29-1 to TRBJ2-1; TRBD1 matches at 8 bases. Unmatched junction bases numbered 11, after V lost 4 bases and J lost 3 bases. The CDR3 loop spans 16 amino acids. Germline CDR1 and CDR2: SQVTM and ANQGSEA.

This clone was detected only a few times. The V call is TRBV2, the J call TRBJ1-5; 9 bases line up with TRBD1. V gave up 6 bases and J gave up 9 bases; unmatched junction bases: 3. This CDR3 is 12 amino acids long. From germline, CDR1 is SNHLY and CDR2 FYNNEI. The CDR3 reads CASRETGGPQHF. In DNA form, the CDR3 reads TGTGCCAGCAGGGAGACAGGGGGGCCCCAGCATTTT. The variable domain in full, with the rest retrieved from reference TRBV2 and TRBJ1-5, is EPEVTQTPSHQVTQMGQEVILRCVPISNHLYFYWYRQILGQKVEFLVSFYNNEISEKSEIFDDQFSVERPDGSNFTLKIRSTKLEDSAMYFCASRETGGPQHFGDGTRLSIL.

The chain combines TRBV29-1 with TRBJ2-2; tentatively, D is TRBD2 (5 bases). Germline CDR1 reads SQVTM; CDR2 reads ANQGSEA. V shed 6 bases and J shed 0 bases, with 14 bases lying between them. This CDR3 is 15 amino acids long. The chain's CDR3 is CSVRKRGANTGELFF. The DNA of the CDR3 is TGCAGCGTCCGCAAACGGGGAGCGAACACCGGGGAGCTGTTTTTT.

CDR3 in amino acids: CASSEFGTGAHEQYF. The CDR3 nucleotides read TGTGCCAGCAGTGAGTTTGGGACAGGGGCCCACGAGCAGTACTTC. The chain joins TRBV2 to TRBJ2-7; 10 nucleotides agree with TRBD1. The CDR3 spans 15 residues. The V and J ends lost 3 bases and 5 bases, in that order; junction bases with no gene match: 7. The germline gives CDR1 SNHLY, CDR2 FYNNEI.

The rearrangement uses TRBV9 and TRBJ2-6; no reliable D call. The V gene's germline CDR1 is SGDLS and CDR2 YYNGEE. The CDR3 is 15 amino acids. The V end was cut by 4 bases, the J end by 0 bases, with 8 bases between. CDR3: CASSPVGSGANVLTF. The CDR3 region has the DNA TGTGCCAGCAGCCCCGTGGGCTCTGGGGCCAACGTCCTGACTTTC.

This chain links TRBV9 with TRBJ2-1; 8 bases align to TRBD2. Germline trimming cut 4 bases from V and 7 bases from J; bases unmatched to any gene: 13. Germline V CDR1 and CDR2: SGDLS, YYNGEE. The CDR3 has 16 amino acids. CDR3 nucleotides: TGTGCCAGCAGCCCCTGGACTAGCCTATGGGGGAATGAGCAGTTCTTC. It yields the protein CASSPWTSLWGNEQFF.

The rearrangement joins TRBV19 to TRBJ1-6; 8 nucleotides agree with TRBD1. J was trimmed by 9 bases and V by 7 bases; bases with no gene match: 8. CDR1 and CDR2 from the germline V gene are LNHDA and SQIVND (reference sequence). The CDR3 sequence is 14 residues long. The CDR3 DNA reads as TGTGCCAGTAACGACAGGGGAAGGGCTTCACCCCTCCACTTT. It is translated as CASNDRGRASPLHF.

This chain uses TRBV30 with TRBJ2-3; perhaps D is TRBD1 or TRBD2 (5 bases each). The V end lost 2 bases, the J end lost 3 bases, and 12 bases lay between the germline ends. The germline CDR1 and CDR2 sequences are GTSNPN and SVGIG (reference sequence). This CDR3 is 14 amino acids long. The chain's CDR3 is CAWSFQGATDTQYF. The CDR3 coding sequence is TGTGCCTGGAGTTTTCAGGGAGCAACAGATACGCAGTATTTT.

The rearrangement links TRBV30 to TRBJ1-2; D remains ambiguous. The CDR3 runs 12 residues. Trimming cost V 0 bases and J 9 bases, with 11 bases left between them. CDR1 GTSNPN and CDR2 SVGIG come from the germline V gene (reference sequence). CDR3 bases: TGTGCCTGGAGTGTACCCGGAAATCGCTACACCTTC. It specifies CAWSVPGNRYTF.

This sequence joins TRBV30 and TRBJ1-5, with 10 bases identical to TRBD1. CDR3 size: 19 residues. The V gene's germline CDR1 is GTSNPN and CDR2 SVGIG (reference sequence). The J segment lost 0 bases and the V segment lost 3 bases, leaving 14 bases of the junction unmatched. In nucleotides, the CDR3 is TGTGCCTGGAGGGTCGGGGGACAGGGGACTCTGATTAGCAATCAGCCCCAGCATTTT. Encoded protein: CAWRVGGQGTLISNQPQHF.

The rearrangement uses TRBV9 and TRBJ1-1; D perhaps matches TRBD1 (5 bases). The germline V gene has CDR1 SGDLS and CDR2 YYNGEE. The V end was cut by 0 bases, the J end by 1 base, with 10 bases between. The CDR3 extends over 15 amino acids. DNA for the CDR3: TGTGCCAGCAGCGTAGTAGGGGTAGGGAACACTGAAGCTTTCTTT. Protein: CASSVVGVGNTEAFF.

The chain links TRBV5-1 to TRBJ1-1; D not certain. Between the trimmed V and J ends, which lost 5 bases and 2 bases, there was a span of 10 bases. The CDR3 contains 13 residues. Germline V gene sequence: CDR1 SGHRS, CDR2 YFSETQ. The CDR3 bases are TGCGCCAGCAGAGATCAGGCCAACACTGAAGCTTTCTTT. Translated: CASRDQANTEAFF.

The chain is built from TRBV29-1 and TRBJ2-7, with TRBD1 as a possible D gene (6 bases). The CDR3 extends over 15 amino acids. V was cut by 0 bases and J by 2 bases, with 14 bases left in between. CDR1 and CDR2 (germline): SQVTM, ANQGSEA. The CDR3 DNA follows: TGCAGCGTTGAAGATAACACAGGGAACCCCTACGAGCAGTACTTC. Amino acid sequence: CSVEDNTGNPYEQYF.